Listed here are 19 T cell receptor beta chains from one sample, sequenced in a study of persistence of HIV-infected CD4 T cells. Lysates of CMV-infected fibroblasts at 9.5 to 10 ug/mL stimulated these cells. Sorted nonresponding memory CD4+ T cells were CD40L-negative, CD69-negative, CD45RO-high. No antigen is known for these receptors. The libraries were made with immunoSEQ version 4 in survey mode. Sequencing used immunoSEQ multiplex PCR; TCRdb keeps in-frame clones, though not all of them. The table has 25,000 to 35,000 clones, about four fifths seen once; the top ten hold roughly 0.9%. Sequencing used CD4+ T cells sorted from PBMCs after roughly 18-hour stimulation, obtained from a patient who received antiretroviral therapy. Receptors were obtained from an adult man with HIV who was CMV-seropositive.

This sequence joins TRBV7-8 and TRBJ2-3, with D maybe TRBD1 (7 bases). CDR3 size: 16 residues. Per the germline V gene, CDR1 is SGHVS and CDR2 is FQNEAQ. Trimming shortened V by 1 base and J by 3 bases, and 14 bases separated the two germline ends. This CDR3 reads CASSLGRGTQTDTQYF. CDR3 sequence (DNA): TGTGCCAGCAGCTTAGGCAGGGGGACTCAGACAGATACGCAGTATTTT.

The chain joins TRBV5-1 to TRBJ2-7; 9 nucleotides match TRBD1. The V gene end was trimmed by 4 bases and the J gene end by 2 bases; junction bases not matched to a gene: 4. This CDR3 is built from 14 residues. CDR1 and CDR2 from the germline V gene are SGHRS and YFSETQ. The CDR3 DNA sequence: TGCGCCAGCAGCATGACAGGGGGGCCCTACGAGCAGTACTTC. It yields the protein CASSMTGGPYEQYF.

This clone has only one observation. This sequence joins TRBV7-2 and TRBJ1-1; no clear D. This CDR3 contains 15 residues. Germline V gives CDR1 SGHTA, CDR2 FQGNSA. Between the trimmed V and J ends, which lost 0 bases and 1 base, there was a span of 9 bases. CDR3 coding DNA: TGTGCCAGCAGCTTAGCGGGCAGGTGGAACACTGAAGCTTTCTTT. Translating it yields CASSLAGRWNTEAFF.

The rearrangement joins TRBV2 to TRBJ1-2; TRBD1 agrees at 7 bases. Germline lookup yields CDR1 SNHLY and CDR2 FYNNEI. Trimming cost V 7 bases and J 8 bases; bases outside gene matches: 13. The CDR3 covers 14 residues. The CDR3 sequence is CASKGAASTPGYTF. For the CDR3, the DNA is TGTGCCAGCAAGGGGGCGGCCTCTACCCCCGGCTACACCTTC. Based on the CDR3 plus reference TRBV2 and TRBJ1-2, the full variable domain is EPEVTQTPSHQVTQMGQEVILRCVPISNHLYFYWYRQILGQKVEFLVSFYNNEISEKSEIFDDQFSVERPDGSNFTLKIRSTKLEDSAMYFCASKGAASTPGYTFGSGTRLTVV.

This clone showed up just a few times. The V and J genes are TRBV7-2 and TRBJ2-2, with D uncertain. V was clipped by 0 bases and J by 8 bases, with 10 bases between them. This CDR3 is 14 amino acids long. Germline V gene data show CDR1 as SGHTA and CDR2 as FQGNSA. The CDR3 region has the DNA TGTGCCAGCAGCTTAGCGGTATTCGAGGGGGAGCTGTTTTTT. Amino acid sequence: CASSLAVFEGELFF.

The chain combines TRBV3-1 (or the pseudogene TRBV3-2) with TRBJ2-1; 7 bases are shared with TRBD1. This CDR3 comprises 14 residues. V shed 4 bases and J 4 bases; nucleotides not matched to a gene: 4. Germline V gene data show CDR1 as LGHDT and CDR2 as YNNKEL (reference sequence). CDR3 nucleotide sequence: TGTGCCAGCAGCCTGACAGGGCCGTACAATGAGCAGTTCTTC. Translated: CASSLTGPYNEQFF.

The chain carries TRBV6-2 or TRBV6-3 and TRBJ2-5; a possible D gene is TRBD1 (5 bases). Germline V lookup: CDR1 MNHEY, CDR2 SVGEGT. This CDR3 contains 15 residues. Trimming shortened V by 5 bases and J by 5 bases, and 18 bases separated the two germline ends. The CDR3 reads CASSPNRGYRETQYF. In nucleotides, the CDR3 is TGTGCCAGCAGTCCAAATCGAGGATACAGGGAGACCCAGTACTTC.

The chain combines TRBV27 with TRBJ1-6, with TRBD1 as a possible D gene (6 bases). The CDR3 is 14 residues long. Germline V CDR1 and CDR2: MNHEY, SMNVEV (reference sequence). Trimming shortened V by 8 bases and J by 5 bases, and 13 bases separated the two germline ends. The CDR3 reads CASRVYRDNSPLHF. CDR3 coding DNA: TGTGCCAGCCGGGTTTACAGGGATAATTCACCCCTCCACTTT.

The chain uses TRBV9 and TRBJ1-6, with 7 bases identical to TRBD1. Germline V gene data show CDR1 as SGDLS and CDR2 as YYNGEE. The V and J ends lost 4 bases and 7 bases, in that order; junction bases with no gene match: 8. CDR3 length equals 15 residues. Here the CDR3 DNA reads TGTGCCAGCAGCAAACAGGGGAGGGGGAATTCACCCCTCCACTTT. It specifies CASSKQGRGNSPLHF.

The chain recombines TRBV9 with TRBJ1-4; TRBD1 aligns across 9 bases. This CDR3 has 17 residues. The germline gives CDR1 SGDLS, CDR2 YYNGEE. J lost 8 bases, V lost 3 bases, and 14 bases had no gene match. The CDR3, as DNA: TGTGCCAGCAGCGCGGGACAGGGAGGGGGTTATGCCGAAAAACTGTTTTTT. As protein: CASSAGQGGGYAEKLFF.

This chain connects TRBV30 to TRBJ1-6; D is possibly TRBD1 (5 bases). The V gene lost 1 base and the J gene lost 7 bases, with 8 bases spanning the gap. Germline CDR1 reads GTSNPN; CDR2 reads SVGIG (reference sequence). CDR3 length equals 13 residues. The CDR3 coding sequence is TGTGCCTGGAGTGGAGGGGTGAATTCACCCCTCCACTTT. It specifies CAWSGGVNSPLHF.

This rearrangement joins TRBV7-9 to TRBJ1-6, with TRBD1 matching over 8 bases. Germline loops: CDR1 SEHNR, CDR2 FQNEAQ (reference sequence). The V gene end was trimmed by 3 bases and the J gene end by 7 bases; junction bases not matched to a gene: 2. The CDR3 extends over 14 amino acids. In nucleotides, the CDR3 is TGTGCCAGCAGCTTTCAGGGGGCGAATTCACCCCTCCACTTT. It specifies CASSFQGANSPLHF.

The chain joins TRBV18 to TRBJ1-2; TRBD1 is a possible D gene (5 bases). Looked up from germline, CDR1 is KGHSH and CDR2 is LQKENI. V dropped 2 bases and J dropped 7 bases, with 14 bases sitting between them. This CDR3 comprises 14 residues. CDR3 nucleotide sequence: TGTGCCAGCTCACCAGAGTCGCAGGGAGGTGGCTACACCTTC. Residues: CASSPESQGGGYTF.

The chain links TRBV7-9 to TRBJ1-4; D call uncertain. This CDR3 contains 13 residues. Germline V gives CDR1 SEHNR, CDR2 FQNEAQ (reference sequence). V was cut by 0 bases and J by 7 bases, with 6 bases left in between. CDR3 amino acids: CASSLAPIEKLFF. The CDR3 nucleotides read TGTGCCAGCAGCTTAGCCCCTATTGAAAAACTGTTTTTT.

This clone was seen more than once but under ten times. The rearrangement uses TRBV28 and TRBJ1-5, with unresolved D. V was shortened by 3 bases and J by 4 bases, with 10 bases between the two germline ends. Germline V gene data show CDR1 as MDHEN and CDR2 as SYDVKM. The CDR3 is 14 residues long. CDR3 sequence (DNA): TGTGCCAGCAGTTTGGTGGCAGATAATCAGCCCCAGCATTTT. It yields the protein CASSLVADNQPQHF.

This clone was seen only once. The chain has TRBV2 and TRBJ1-1, with D possibly TRBD1 on 5 matching bases. Germline CDR1 and CDR2: SNHLY and FYNNEI. Trimming pared 8 bases from V and 4 bases from J, leaving 14 bases between. This CDR3 comprises 13 residues. In DNA, the CDR3 is TGTGCCAGCTCCGGGGGAGGAGGCACTGAAGCTTTCTTT. Amino acid sequence: CASSGGGGTEAFF. The entire variable domain, with the rest obtained from reference TRBV2 and TRBJ1-1, is as follows: EPEVTQTPSHQVTQMGQEVILRCVPISNHLYFYWYRQILGQKVEFLVSFYNNEISEKSEIFDDQFSVERPDGSNFTLKIRSTKLEDSAMYFCASSGGGGTEAFFGQGTRLTVV.

The CDR3 bases are TGTGCCAGCTCAGACTACAGGGAGCGTATAGACGAGCAGTACTTC. Protein: CASSDYRERIDEQYF. The J gene is TRBJ2-7, the V gene TRBV19, with D possibly TRBD1 on 6 matching bases. The germline V gene has CDR1 LNHDA and CDR2 SQIVND (reference sequence). The V end lost 9 bases, the J end lost 5 bases, and 23 bases lay between the germline ends. The CDR3 has 15 amino acids.

Of note for this clone: Other DNA sequences within the sample encode an identical CDR3. J is TRBJ2-1 and V is TRBV6-4, with TRBD1 matching 8 bases. The CDR3 is 15 amino acids. Germline loops: CDR1 MRHNA, CDR2 SNTAGT. Trimming cost V 2 bases and J 0 bases; bases outside gene matches: 0. The CDR3 DNA reads TGTGCCAGCAGTGACACAGGGGGCTCCTACAATGAGCAGTTCTTC. It codes for CASSDTGGSYNEQFF.

This chain connects TRBV24-1 to TRBJ2-3, with unresolved D. Trimming took off 0 bases at V and 7 bases at J, with 7 bases between the two ends. This CDR3 is 13 amino acids long. Germline CDR1 reads KGHDR; CDR2 reads SFDVKD. The CDR3 region has the DNA TGTGCCACCAGTGATTTGAATCAGTATACGCAGTATTTT. Its translation is CATSDLNQYTQYF.